This T cell receptor beta chain is from a study of identical twins. The sample holds many counts of this clonotype. Its cognate antigen is unknown. A universal primer binding site was introduced by template switching. The final cDNA contained unique molecular identifiers. TCRdb processed the 5' RACE reads anew with MiXCR; each CDR3 protein has one entry. Altogether under 500,000 distinct CDR3 sequences are present, approximately 15% being singletons, with the ten largest covering approximately 0.9%. Every donor was a healthy Caucasian. The CDR3 is made up of 14 amino acids. Per the germline V gene, CDR1 is SEHNR and CDR2 is FQNEAQ (reference sequence). Losses at the gene ends were 4 bases for V and 10 bases for J; bases not matched to a gene: 7. Points from the study as a whole: The same donors were not followed; conclusions instead depended on cross-sectional statistical analysis. Twin-shared out-of-frame alpha sequences showed excess low generation probability.

These data also featured in a second study, about yellow fever vaccine responses in identical twins.

Sequencing used CD4+ T cells sorted from blood. The sequence was obtained from a woman between 18 and 29 years old in good health. This sequence joins TRBV7-9 and TRBJ1-6; 7 nucleotides match TRBD1. As DNA, the CDR3 is TGTGCCAGCAGCTCCGGGACAGAGGGGTCACCCCTCCACTTT. Translating gives CASSSGTEGSPLHF.